This T cell receptor beta chain is from a study of regulatory T cells in long-lasting Graves disease. Trimming took 5 bases from V and 3 from J, leaving 13 bases between them. The CDR3 sequence is 14 residues long. The germline V gene encodes CDR1 PRHDT and CDR2 FYEKMQ (reference sequence). Construction of TCR beta libraries relied on iRepertoire HTBI primers and on Arm-PCR targeting CDR3 regions. TCRdb used MiXCR to reprocess the multiplex PCR reads, holding one entry per CDR3 protein. There are some 600,000 distinct CDR3 sequences in the sample; 15% to 20% occur only once, and about 11% lies in the top ten. This clonotype was picked up many times. The time point here: newly diagnosed GD, antithyroid drugs for less than 3 months. TCR sequences were obtained from RNA taken from PBMCs. American Thyroid Association guidelines defined how Graves' disease was diagnosed. This sample was shared with a second study, whose subject was T cells in Graves' hyperthyroidism and ophthalmopathy. From that report: Recently diagnosed hyperthyroidism of less than 2 months' duration affected patients aged 18 to 65. A set of HTBI primers served as the primers for a first-round RT-PCR of the TCR CDR3.

J is TRBJ1-2 and V is TRBV13; D might be TRBD1 (6 bases). The source of this sequence is a young man with Graves disease. The sequencing here drew on peripheral blood mononuclear cells (PBMCs), taken at new diagnosis, from a patient treated with antithyroid drugs. The CDR3 bases are TGTGCCAGCAGCCGACGTTCAGGGGACTATGGCTACACCTTC. This sequence encodes CASSRRSGDYGYTF.